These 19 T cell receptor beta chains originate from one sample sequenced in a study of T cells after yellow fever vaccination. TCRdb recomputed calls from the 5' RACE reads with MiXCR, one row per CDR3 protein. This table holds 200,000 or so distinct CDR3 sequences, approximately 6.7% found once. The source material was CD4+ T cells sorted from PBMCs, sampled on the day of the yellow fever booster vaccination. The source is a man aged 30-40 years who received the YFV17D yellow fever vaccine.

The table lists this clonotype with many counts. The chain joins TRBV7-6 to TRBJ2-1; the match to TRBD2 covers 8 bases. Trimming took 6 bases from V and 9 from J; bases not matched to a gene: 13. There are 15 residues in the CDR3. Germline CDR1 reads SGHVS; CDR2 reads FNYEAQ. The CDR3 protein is CASSLSGSQGSEQFF. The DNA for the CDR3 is TGTGCCAGCAGTCTAAGCGGGAGTCAGGGGAGTGAGCAGTTCTTC.

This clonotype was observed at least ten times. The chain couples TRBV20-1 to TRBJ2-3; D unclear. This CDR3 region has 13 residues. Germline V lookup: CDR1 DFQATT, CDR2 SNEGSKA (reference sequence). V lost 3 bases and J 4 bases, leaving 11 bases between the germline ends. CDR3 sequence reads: CSARTPRADTQYF. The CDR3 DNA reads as TGCAGTGCTAGGACACCTCGGGCAGATACGCAGTATTTT.

The CDR3 reads CASSLASTSTDTQYF. CDR3 DNA: TGTGCCAGCAGCTTAGCGAGTACAAGCACAGATACGCAGTATTTT. The chain combines TRBV7-2 with TRBJ2-3; D gene uncertain. CDR3 length equals 15 residues. From germline, CDR1 is SGHTA and CDR2 FQGNSA. V lost 0 bases and J 0 bases, leaving 7 bases between the germline ends. Complete variable domain (other parts from reference TRBV7-2 and TRBJ2-3): GAGVSQSPSNKVTEKGKDVELRCDPISGHTALYWYRQSLGQGLEFLIYFQGNSAPDKSGLPSDRFSAERTGGSVSTLTIQRTQQEDSAVYLCASSLASTSTDTQYFGPGTRLTVL.

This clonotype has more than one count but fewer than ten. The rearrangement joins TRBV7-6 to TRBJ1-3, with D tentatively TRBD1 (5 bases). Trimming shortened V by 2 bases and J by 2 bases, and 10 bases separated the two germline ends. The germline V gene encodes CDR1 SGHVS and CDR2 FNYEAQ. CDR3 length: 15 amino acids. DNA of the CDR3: TGTGCCAGCAGCTTAACAGGTCGTACTGGAAACACCATATATTTT. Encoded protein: CASSLTGRTGNTIYF.

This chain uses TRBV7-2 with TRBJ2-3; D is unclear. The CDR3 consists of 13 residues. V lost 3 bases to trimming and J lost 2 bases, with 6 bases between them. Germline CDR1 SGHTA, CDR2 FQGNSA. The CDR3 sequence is CASSFEDTDTQYF. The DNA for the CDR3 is TGTGCCAGCAGCTTCGAGGACACAGATACGCAGTATTTT. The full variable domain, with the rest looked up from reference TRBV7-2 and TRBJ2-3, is GAGVSQSPSNKVTEKGKDVELRCDPISGHTALYWYRQSLGQGLEFLIYFQGNSAPDKSGLPSDRFSAERTGGSVSTLTIQRTQQEDSAVYLCASSFEDTDTQYFGPGTRLTVL.

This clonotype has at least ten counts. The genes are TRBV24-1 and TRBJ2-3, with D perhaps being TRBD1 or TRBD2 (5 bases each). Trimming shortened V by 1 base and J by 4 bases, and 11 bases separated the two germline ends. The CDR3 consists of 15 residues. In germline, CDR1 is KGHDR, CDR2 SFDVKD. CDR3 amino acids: CATSDLVQGPDTQYF. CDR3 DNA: TGTGCCACCAGTGATTTAGTTCAGGGACCAGATACGCAGTATTTT.

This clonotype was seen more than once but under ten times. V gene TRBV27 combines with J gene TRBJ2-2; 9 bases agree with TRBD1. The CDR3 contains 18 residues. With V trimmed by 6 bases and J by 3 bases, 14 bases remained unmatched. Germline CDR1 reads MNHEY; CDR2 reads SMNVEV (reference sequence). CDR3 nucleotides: TGTGCCAGCAGACTCAACCCGACCGGGACAGGGCACACCGGGGAGCTGTTTTTT. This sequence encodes CASRLNPTGTGHTGELFF.

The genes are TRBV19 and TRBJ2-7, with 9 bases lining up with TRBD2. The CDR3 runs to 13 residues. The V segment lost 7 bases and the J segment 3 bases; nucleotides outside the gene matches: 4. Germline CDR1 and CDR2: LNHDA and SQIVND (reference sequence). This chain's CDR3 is CASTGTSIYEQYF. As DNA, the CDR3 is TGTGCCAGTACCGGGACTAGCATCTACGAGCAGTACTTC.

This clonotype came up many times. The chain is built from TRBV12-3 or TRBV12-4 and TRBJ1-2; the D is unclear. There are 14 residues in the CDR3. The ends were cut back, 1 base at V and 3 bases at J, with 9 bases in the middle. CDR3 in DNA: TGTGCCAGCAGTTTAGTGTCAGTGGACTATGGCTACACCTTC. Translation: CASSLVSVDYGYTF.

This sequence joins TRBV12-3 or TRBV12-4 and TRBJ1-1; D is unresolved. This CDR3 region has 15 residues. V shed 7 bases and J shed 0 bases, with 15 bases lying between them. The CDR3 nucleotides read TGTGCCAGCAACAACCAGGTATCCATGAACACTGAAGCTTTCTTT. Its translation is CASNNQVSMNTEAFF.

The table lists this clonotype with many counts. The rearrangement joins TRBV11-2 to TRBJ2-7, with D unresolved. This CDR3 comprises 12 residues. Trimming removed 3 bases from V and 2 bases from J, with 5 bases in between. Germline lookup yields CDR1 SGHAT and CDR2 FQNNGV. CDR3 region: CASSFNPYEQYF. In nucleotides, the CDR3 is TGTGCCAGCAGCTTTAACCCCTACGAGCAGTACTTC.

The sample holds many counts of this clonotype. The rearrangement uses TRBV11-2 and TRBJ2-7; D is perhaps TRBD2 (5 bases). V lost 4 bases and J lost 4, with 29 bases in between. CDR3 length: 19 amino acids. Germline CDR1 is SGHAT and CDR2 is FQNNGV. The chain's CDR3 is CASSSRVMIPSQTSYEQYF. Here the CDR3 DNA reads TGTGCCAGCAGCTCGCGGGTCATGATCCCTAGTCAAACTTCTTACGAGCAGTACTTC.

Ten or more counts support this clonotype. The DNA of the CDR3 is TGTGCCAGCAGCCAAGTCCGCAGACAGTATTCTGGGGCCAACGTCCTGACTTTC. It is translated as CASSQVRRQYSGANVLTF. The chain joins TRBV3-1 to TRBJ2-6, with D perhaps matching TRBD1 (5 bases). V was shortened by 1 base and J by 1 base, with 14 bases between the two germline ends. This CDR3 is 18 amino acids long. The germline V gene has CDR1 LGHDT and CDR2 YNNKEL (reference sequence).

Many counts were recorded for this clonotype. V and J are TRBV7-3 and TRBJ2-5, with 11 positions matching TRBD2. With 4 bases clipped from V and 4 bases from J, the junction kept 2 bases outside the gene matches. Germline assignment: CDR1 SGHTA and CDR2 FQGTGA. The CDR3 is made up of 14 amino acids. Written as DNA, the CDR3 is TGTGCCAGCAGCTCCGGGACTAGCGGAGAGACCCAGTACTTC. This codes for CASSSGTSGETQYF.

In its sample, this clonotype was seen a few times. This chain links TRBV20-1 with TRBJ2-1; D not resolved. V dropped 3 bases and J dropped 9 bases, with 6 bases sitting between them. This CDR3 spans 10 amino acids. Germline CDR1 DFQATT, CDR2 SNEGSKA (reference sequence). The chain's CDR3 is CSASSGEQFF. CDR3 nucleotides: TGCAGTGCTAGTAGTGGTGAGCAGTTCTTC.

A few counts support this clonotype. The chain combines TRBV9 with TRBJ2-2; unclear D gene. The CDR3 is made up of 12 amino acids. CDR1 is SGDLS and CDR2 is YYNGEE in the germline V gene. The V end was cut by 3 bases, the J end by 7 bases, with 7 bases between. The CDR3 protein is CASSGTIGELFF. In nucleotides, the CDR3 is TGTGCCAGCAGCGGGACCATCGGGGAGCTGTTTTTT.

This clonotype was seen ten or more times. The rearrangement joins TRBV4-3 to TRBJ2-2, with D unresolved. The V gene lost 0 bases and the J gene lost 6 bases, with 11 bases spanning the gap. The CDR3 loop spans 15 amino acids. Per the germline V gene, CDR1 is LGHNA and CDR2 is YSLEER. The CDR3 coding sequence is TGCGCCAGCAGCCAAGAAACCCCCCTGGCCGGGGAGCTGTTTTTT. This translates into CASSQETPLAGELFF.

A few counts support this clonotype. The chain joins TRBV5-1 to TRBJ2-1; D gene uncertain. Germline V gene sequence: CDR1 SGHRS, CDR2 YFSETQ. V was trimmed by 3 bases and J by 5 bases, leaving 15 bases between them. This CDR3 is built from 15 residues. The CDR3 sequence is CASSSRPGHHNEQFF. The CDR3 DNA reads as TGCGCCAGCAGCTCCCGGCCGGGCCATCACAATGAGCAGTTCTTC. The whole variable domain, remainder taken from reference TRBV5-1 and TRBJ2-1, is KAGVTQTPRYLIKTRGQQVTLSCSPISGHRSVSWYQQTPGQGLQFLFEYFSETQRNKGNFPGRFSGRQFSNSRSEMNVSTLELGDSALYLCASSSRPGHHNEQFFGPGTRLTVL.

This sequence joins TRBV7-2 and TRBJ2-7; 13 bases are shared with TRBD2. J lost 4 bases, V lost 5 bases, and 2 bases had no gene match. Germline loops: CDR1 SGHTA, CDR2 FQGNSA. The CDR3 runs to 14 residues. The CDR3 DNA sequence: TGTGCCAGCAGCGGGACTAGCGGGAAGTACGAGCAGTACTTC. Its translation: CASSGTSGKYEQYF.